The rows below give T cell receptor beta chains drawn from one sample of a study of blood T cell repertoires in COVID-19. TCRdb keeps only in-frame clones here, not all; method: immunoSEQ multiplex PCR. The top ten hold approximately 6.5% of the sample, which has 200,000 to 250,000 clones, 65% to 85% seen once. Sequenced: PBMCs or T cells enriched from blood (not recorded which). These TCRs come from a woman in her thirties or forties who had recovered from COVID-19. Both conserved end residues are part of each CDR3. Each record gives: CDR3 length, D gene, V gene, clone size, J gene, CDR3 protein, CDR3 DNA. D genes are given only for firm matches. The size field is filled for only some rows; it gives once, few, many or a size class.

14	NA	TRBV6-5	once	TRBJ1-5	CASSYRGWNQPQHF	TGTGCCAGCAGTTACAGGGGTTGGAATCAGCCCCAGCATTTT
15	TRBD2	TRBV18	NA	TRBJ2-1	CASSPRTSGYNEQFF	TGTGCCAGCTCACCGAGGACTAGCGGGTACAATGAGCAGTTCTTC
13	NA	TRBV10-3	NA	TRBJ1-4	CAIRAGDNEKLFF	TGTGCCATCAGGGCCGGAGATAATGAAAAACTGTTTTTT
15	TRBD2	TRBV11-2	NA	TRBJ2-2	CASNPTSGRVGELFF	TGTGCCAGCAACCCTACTAGCGGGAGGGTCGGGGAGCTGTTTTTT
14	TRBD2	TRBV30	NA	TRBJ2-3	CAWSVGGRGDTQYF	TGTGCCTGGAGTGTTGGCGGGAGAGGGGATACGCAGTATTTT
17	TRBD2	TRBV5-1	NA	TRBJ2-2	CASSLGGLALNTGELFF	TGCGCCAGCAGCTTGGGGGGACTAGCCCTCAACACCGGGGAGCTGTTTTTT
15	TRBD2	TRBV6-5	NA	TRBJ2-1	CASSTPGGAYNEQFF	TGTGCCAGCAGTACACCCGGGGGGGCCTACAATGAGCAGTTCTTC
13	TRBD1	TRBV2	NA	TRBJ1-1	CASSVAGGTEAFF	TGTGCCAGCAGTGTGGCAGGGGGCACTGAAGCTTTCTTT
15	NA	TRBV4-1	NA	TRBJ1-4	CASSPPGTPNEKLFF	TGCGCCAGCAGCCCACCCGGGACACCTAATGAAAAACTGTTTTTT
13	NA	TRBV7-8	NA	TRBJ2-5	CASSSGQGTTQYF	TGTGCCAGCAGCTCCGGCCAGGGGACAACCCAGTACTTC
14	TRBD2	TRBV2	NA	TRBJ2-5	CASSAYREGETQYF	TGTGCCAGCAGTGCATACCGGGAGGGAGAGACCCAGTACTTC
13	NA	TRBV12-3/TRBV12-4	NA	TRBJ1-1	CASSLPPSTEAFF	TGTGCCAGCAGTTTACCTCCCTCCACTGAAGCTTTCTTT
14	TRBD2	TRBV5-5	NA	TRBJ2-5	CASSGGTSVETQYF	TGTGCCAGCAGCGGGGGGACTAGCGTTGAGACCCAGTACTTC
13	NA	TRBV6-5	NA	TRBJ1-1	CASRQGARTEAFF	TGTGCCAGCAGACAGGGAGCGAGGACTGAAGCTTTCTTT
10	NA	TRBV20-1	NA	TRBJ1-2	CSASGDGYTF	TGCAGTGCTTCAGGGGATGGCTACACCTTC
15	NA	TRBV4-2	NA	TRBJ2-7	CASSQDRGQSYEQYF	TGTGCCAGCAGCCAAGACAGGGGACAATCCTACGAGCAGTACTTC
16	TRBD2	TRBV24-1	NA	TRBJ2-7	CATSDSFMTSGTFFYF	TGTGCCACCAGTGATTCCTTTATGACTAGCGGGACCTTTTTCTACTTC
12	NA	TRBV19	once	TRBJ1-2	CASSIDDTAHTF	TGTGCCAGTAGTATAGATGACACTGCTCACACCTTC
17	TRBD2	TRBV5-1	NA	TRBJ2-1	CASSLVRASGRYNEQFF	TGCGCCAGCAGCTTGGTGAGGGCTAGCGGGCGGTACAATGAGCAGTTCTTC
17	TRBD1	TRBV7-9	NA	TRBJ2-5	CASSPQPGQGAGETQYF	TGTGCCAGCAGCCCCCAACCGGGGCAGGGGGCCGGAGAGACCCAGTACTTC
18	TRBD2	TRBV24-1	NA	TRBJ2-1	CATSDWSATSESYNEQFF	TGTGCCACCAGTGATTGGTCCGCCACTAGCGAGTCCTACAATGAGCAGTTCTTC
14	NA	TRBV5-4	NA	TRBJ1-2	CASSLEGPAGGYTF	TGTGCCAGCAGCTTAGAGGGGCCGGCGGGGGGCTACACCTTC
13	TRBD1	TRBV7-2	NA	TRBJ2-5	CASSFGQEETQYF	TGTGCCAGCAGCTTCGGACAGGAAGAGACCCAGTACTTC
14	NA	TRBV6-1	NA	TRBJ1-1	CASSEGTENTEAFF	TGTGCCAGCAGTGAAGGGACAGAGAACACTGAAGCTTTCTTT
14	NA	TRBV28	NA	TRBJ2-7	CASSLDTTEYEQYF	TGTGCCAGCAGCCTCGACACCACTGAATACGAGCAGTACTTC
14	NA	TRBV14	NA	TRBJ2-5	CASSQLQGQETQYF	TGTGCCAGCAGCCAACTCCAGGGACAAGAGACCCAGTACTTC
13	NA	TRBV12-3/TRBV12-4	NA	TRBJ2-5	CASRRDTQETQYF	TGTGCCAGCAGGAGGGACACACAAGAGACCCAGTACTTC